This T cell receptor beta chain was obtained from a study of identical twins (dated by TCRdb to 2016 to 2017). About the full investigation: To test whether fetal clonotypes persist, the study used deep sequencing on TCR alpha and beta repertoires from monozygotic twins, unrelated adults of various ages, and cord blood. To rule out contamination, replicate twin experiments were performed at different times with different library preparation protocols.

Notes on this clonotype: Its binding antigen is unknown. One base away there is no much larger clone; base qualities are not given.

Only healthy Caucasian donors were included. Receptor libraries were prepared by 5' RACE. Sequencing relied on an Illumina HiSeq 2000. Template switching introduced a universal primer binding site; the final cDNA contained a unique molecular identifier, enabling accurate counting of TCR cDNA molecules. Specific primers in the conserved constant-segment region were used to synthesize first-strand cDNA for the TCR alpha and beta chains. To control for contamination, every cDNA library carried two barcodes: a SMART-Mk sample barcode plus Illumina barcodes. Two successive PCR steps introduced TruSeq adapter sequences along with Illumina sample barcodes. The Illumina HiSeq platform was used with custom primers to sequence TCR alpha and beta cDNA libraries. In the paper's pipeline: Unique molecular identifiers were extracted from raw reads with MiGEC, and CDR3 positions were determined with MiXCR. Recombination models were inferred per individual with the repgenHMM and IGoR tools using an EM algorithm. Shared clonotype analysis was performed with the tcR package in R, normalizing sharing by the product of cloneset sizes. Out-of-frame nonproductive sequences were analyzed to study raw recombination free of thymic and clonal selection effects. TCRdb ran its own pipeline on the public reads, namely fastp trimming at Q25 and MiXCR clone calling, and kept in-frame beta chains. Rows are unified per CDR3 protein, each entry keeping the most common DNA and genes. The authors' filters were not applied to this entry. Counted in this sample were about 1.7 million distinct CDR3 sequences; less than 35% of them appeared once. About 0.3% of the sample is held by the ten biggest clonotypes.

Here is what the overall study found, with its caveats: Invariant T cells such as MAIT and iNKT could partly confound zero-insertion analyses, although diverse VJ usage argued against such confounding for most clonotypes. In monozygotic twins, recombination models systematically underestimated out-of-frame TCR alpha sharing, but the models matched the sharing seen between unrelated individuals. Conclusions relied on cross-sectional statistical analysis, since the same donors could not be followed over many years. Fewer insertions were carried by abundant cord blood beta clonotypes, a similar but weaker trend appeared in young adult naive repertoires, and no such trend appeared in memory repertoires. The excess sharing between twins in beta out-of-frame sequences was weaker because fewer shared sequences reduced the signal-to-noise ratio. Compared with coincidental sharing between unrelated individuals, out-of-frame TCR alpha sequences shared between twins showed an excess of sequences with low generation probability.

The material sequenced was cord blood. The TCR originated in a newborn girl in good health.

The CDR3: CASSQGQPKATYGYTF. Read as DNA, the sequence is TGTGCCAGCAGCCAAGGACAGCCCAAGGCCACCTATGGCTACACCTTC. Recombination linked TRBV3-1 to TRBJ1-2, and the D gene may be TRBD1, 5 bases matching. Reading from cysteine to phenylalanine, the CDR3 counts 16 amino acids. Only CDR3 DNA is held: 48 bases, read in frame from base 1. The germline V gene (reference sequence) provides CDR1 LGHDT and CDR2 YNNKEL. V is shortened by 1 base, J by 4 bases, and the region joining them spans 16 bases.